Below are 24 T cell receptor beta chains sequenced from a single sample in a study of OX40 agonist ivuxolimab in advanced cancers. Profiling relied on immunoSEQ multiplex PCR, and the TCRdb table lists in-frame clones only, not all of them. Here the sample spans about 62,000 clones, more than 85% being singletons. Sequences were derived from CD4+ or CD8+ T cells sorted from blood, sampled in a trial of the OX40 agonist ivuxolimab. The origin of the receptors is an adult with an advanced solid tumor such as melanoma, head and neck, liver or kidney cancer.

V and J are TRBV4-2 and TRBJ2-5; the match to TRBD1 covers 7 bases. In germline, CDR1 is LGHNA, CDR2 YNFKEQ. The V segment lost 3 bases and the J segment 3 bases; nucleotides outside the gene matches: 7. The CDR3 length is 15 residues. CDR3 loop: CASSQAAGTEETQYF. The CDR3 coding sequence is TGTGCCAGCAGCCAGGCCGCCGGGACAGAAGAGACCCAGTACTTC.

The CDR3 DNA sequence: TGTGCCAGCAGTTCCCACACCACCGACAGGGGCCGGCGTTCACCCCTCCACTTT. Its translation: CASSSHTTDRGRRSPLHF. The V and J genes are TRBV27 and TRBJ1-6; 8 bases align to TRBD1. CDR1 and CDR2 from the germline V gene are MNHEY and SMNVEV (reference sequence). This CDR3 is 18 amino acids long. Trimming cost V 4 bases and J 9 bases; bases outside gene matches: 17.

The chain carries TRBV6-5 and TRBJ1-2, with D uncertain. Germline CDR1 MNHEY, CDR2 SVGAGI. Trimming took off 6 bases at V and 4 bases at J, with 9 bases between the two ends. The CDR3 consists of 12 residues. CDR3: CASRAPRYGYTF. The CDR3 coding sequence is TGTGCCAGCAGGGCCCCGCGCTATGGCTACACCTTC.

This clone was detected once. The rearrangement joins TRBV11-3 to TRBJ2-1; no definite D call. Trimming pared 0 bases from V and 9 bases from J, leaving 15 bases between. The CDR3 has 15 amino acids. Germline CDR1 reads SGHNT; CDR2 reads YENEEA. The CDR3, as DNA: TGTGCCAGCAGCTTAGATCCCCCTCCCCCTACTGAGCAGTTCTTC. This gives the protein CASSLDPPPPTEQFF.

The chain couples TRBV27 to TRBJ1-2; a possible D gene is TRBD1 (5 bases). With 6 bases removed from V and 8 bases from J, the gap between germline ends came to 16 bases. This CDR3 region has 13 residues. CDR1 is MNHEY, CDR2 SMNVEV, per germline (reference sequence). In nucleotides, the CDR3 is TGTGCCAGCAGATCTCCGGGACCCGGCGGCTACACCTTC. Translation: CASRSPGPGGYTF.

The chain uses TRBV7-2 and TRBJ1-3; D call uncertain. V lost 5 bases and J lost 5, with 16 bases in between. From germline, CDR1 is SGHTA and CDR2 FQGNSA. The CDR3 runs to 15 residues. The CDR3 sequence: CASSRQPGIRNTIYF. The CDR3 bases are TGTGCCAGCAGCCGGCAACCAGGAATCCGAAACACCATATATTTT. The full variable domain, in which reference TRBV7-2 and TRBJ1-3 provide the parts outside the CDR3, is GAGVSQSPSNKVTEKGKDVELRCDPISGHTALYWYRQSLGQGLEFLIYFQGNSAPDKSGLPSDRFSAERTGGSVSTLTIQRTQQEDSAVYLCASSRQPGIRNTIYFGEGSWLTVV.

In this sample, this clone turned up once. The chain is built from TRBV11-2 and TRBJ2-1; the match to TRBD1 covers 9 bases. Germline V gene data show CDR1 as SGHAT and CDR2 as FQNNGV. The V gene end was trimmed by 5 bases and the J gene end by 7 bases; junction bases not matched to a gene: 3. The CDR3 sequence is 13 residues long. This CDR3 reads CASSPDRGNEQFF. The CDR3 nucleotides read TGTGCCAGCAGCCCGGACAGGGGTAATGAGCAGTTCTTC.

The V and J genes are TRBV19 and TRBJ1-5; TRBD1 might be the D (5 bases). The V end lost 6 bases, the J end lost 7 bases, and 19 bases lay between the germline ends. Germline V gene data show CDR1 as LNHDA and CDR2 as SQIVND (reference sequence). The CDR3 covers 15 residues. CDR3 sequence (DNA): TGTGCCAGTAGGATGGGGTCGGGGCCTCGCCAGCCCCAGCATTTT. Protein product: CASRMGSGPRQPQHF. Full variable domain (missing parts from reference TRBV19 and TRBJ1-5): DGGITQSPKYLFRKEGQNVTLSCEQNLNHDAMYWYRQDPGQGLRLIYYSQIVNDFQKGDIAEGYSVSREKKESFPLTVTSAQKNPTAFYLCASRMGSGPRQPQHFGDGTRLSIL.

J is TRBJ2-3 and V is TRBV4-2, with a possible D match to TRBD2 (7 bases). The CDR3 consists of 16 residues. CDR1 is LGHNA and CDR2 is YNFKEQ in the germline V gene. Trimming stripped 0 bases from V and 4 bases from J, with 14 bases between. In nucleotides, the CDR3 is TGTGCCAGCAGCCAAGATAGAGGGGGGGCGGCAGATACGCAGTATTTT. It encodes CASSQDRGGAADTQYF.

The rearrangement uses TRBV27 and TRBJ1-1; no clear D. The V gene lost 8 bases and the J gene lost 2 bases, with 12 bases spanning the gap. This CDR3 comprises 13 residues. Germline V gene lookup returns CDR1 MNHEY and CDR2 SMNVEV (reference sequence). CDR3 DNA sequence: TGTGCCAGCCTCCTAAGGATAAACACTGAAGCTTTCTTT. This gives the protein CASLLRINTEAFF.

The CDR3 coding sequence is TGTGCCAGCTCACCAGGTCAGGACCAAGAGACCCAGTACTTC. It specifies CASSPGQDQETQYF. This rearrangement joins TRBV18 to TRBJ2-5; D remains unclear. Deletions cut 2 bases from V and 0 bases from J, with 7 bases between. The CDR3 totals 14 residues. Germline-derived CDR1 and CDR2 are KGHSH and LQKENI.

CDR3 DNA: TGTGCCAGCAGCTTACCTAGCGGGGCGTCCTACGAGCAGTACTTC. This sequence encodes CASSLPSGASYEQYF. This chain uses TRBV7-2 with TRBJ2-7; 9 bases are a match to TRBD2. The CDR3 is 15 residues long. Germline CDR1 is SGHTA and CDR2 is FQGNSA. After removal of 2 bases from V and 1 base from J, the junction contained 3 bases not matched to a gene.

CDR3 amino acids: CSGRRDLNTEAFF. The CDR3 coding sequence is TGCAGCGGCCGCAGGGACCTGAACACTGAAGCTTTCTTT. The rearrangement uses TRBV29-1 and TRBJ1-1; TRBD1 is a possible D gene (5 bases). The CDR3 is 13 residues long. Trimming stripped 7 bases from V and 0 bases from J, with 12 bases between. Germline V lookup: CDR1 SQVTM, CDR2 ANQGSEA.

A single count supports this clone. CDR3 coding DNA: TGTGCCAGCTCACTCGGGGGGAGGACTGAAGCTTTCTTT. This gives the protein CASSLGGRTEAFF. The V gene is TRBV18, the J gene TRBJ1-1; D possibly corresponds to TRBD1 (5 bases). Germline V gene data show CDR1 as KGHSH and CDR2 as LQKENI. The CDR3 has 13 residues. V lost 4 bases, J lost 5 bases, and 11 bases lay in between.

The CDR3 nucleotides read TGCGCCAGCAGCTCGACCTCGACTAGCTACGAGACCCAGTACTTC. Residues: CASSSTSTSYETQYF. The V and J genes are TRBV5-1 and TRBJ2-5; 7 bases align to TRBD2. This CDR3 is 15 amino acids long. The germline gives CDR1 SGHRS, CDR2 YFSETQ. The V and J ends lost 3 bases and 5 bases, in that order; junction bases with no gene match: 10.

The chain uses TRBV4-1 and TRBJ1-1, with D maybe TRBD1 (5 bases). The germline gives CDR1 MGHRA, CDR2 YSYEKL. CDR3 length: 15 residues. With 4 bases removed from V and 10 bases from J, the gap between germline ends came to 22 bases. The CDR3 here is CASSPDPGGLRGAFF. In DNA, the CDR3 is TGCGCCAGCAGCCCCGACCCGGGAGGCTTAAGGGGAGCTTTCTTT.

CDR3 sequence: CASTLWDTYGYTF. In DNA, the CDR3 is TGTGCCAGCACCCTATGGGACACCTATGGCTACACCTTC. The genes are TRBV21-1 and TRBJ1-2; the D segment call TRBD1 is taken from the table without a DNA check. TRBV21-1 is a known pseudogene. The CDR3 is 13 residues long.

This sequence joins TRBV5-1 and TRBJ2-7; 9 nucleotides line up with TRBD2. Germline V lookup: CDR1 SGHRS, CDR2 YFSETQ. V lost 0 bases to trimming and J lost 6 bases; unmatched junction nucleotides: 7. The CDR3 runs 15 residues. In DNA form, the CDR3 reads TGCGCCAGCAGCTTGGCTGGCGGGAGGGCGCTCGAGCAGTACTTC. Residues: CASSLAGGRALEQYF.

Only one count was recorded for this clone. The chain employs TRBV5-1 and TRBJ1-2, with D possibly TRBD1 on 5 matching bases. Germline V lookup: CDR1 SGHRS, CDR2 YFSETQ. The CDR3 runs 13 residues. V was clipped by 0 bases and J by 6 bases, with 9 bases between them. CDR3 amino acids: CASSLATGDGYTF. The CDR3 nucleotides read TGCGCCAGCAGCTTGGCCACGGGGGATGGCTACACCTTC.

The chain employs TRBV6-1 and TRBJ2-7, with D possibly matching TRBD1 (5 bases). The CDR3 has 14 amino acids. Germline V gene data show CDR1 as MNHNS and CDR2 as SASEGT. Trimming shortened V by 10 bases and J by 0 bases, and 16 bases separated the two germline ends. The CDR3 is CAISPDSYSYEQYF. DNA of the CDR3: TGTGCCATCAGCCCCGACAGCTACTCCTACGAGCAGTACTTC.

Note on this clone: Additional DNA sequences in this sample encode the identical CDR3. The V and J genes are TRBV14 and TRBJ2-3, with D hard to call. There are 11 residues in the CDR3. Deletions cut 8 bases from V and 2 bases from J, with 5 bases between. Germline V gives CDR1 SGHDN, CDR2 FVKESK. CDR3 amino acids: CASSHTDTQYF. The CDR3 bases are TGTGCCAGCTCCCACACAGATACGCAGTATTTT. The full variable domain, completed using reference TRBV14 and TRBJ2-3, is EAGVTQFPSHSVIEKGQTVTLRCDPISGHDNLYWYRRVMGKEIKFLLHFVKESKQDESGMPNNRFLAERTGGTYSTLKVQPAELEDSGVYFCASSHTDTQYFGPGTRLTVL.

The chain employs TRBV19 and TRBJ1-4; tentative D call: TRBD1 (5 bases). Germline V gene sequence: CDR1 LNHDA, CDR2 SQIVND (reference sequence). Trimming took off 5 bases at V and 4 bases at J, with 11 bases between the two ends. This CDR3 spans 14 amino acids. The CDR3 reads CASSPTVGNEKLFF. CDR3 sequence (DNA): TGTGCCAGTAGTCCGACAGTGGGTAATGAAAAACTGTTTTTT. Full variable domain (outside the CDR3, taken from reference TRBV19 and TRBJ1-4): DGGITQSPKYLFRKEGQNVTLSCEQNLNHDAMYWYRQDPGQGLRLIYYSQIVNDFQKGDIAEGYSVSREKKESFPLTVTSAQKNPTAFYLCASSPTVGNEKLFFGSGTQLSVL.

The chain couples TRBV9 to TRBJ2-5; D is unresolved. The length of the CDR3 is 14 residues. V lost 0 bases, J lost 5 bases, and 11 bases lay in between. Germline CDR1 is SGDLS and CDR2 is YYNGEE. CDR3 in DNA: TGTGCCAGCAGCGTAGGGGTTGCTGGGGAGACCCAGTACTTC. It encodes CASSVGVAGETQYF. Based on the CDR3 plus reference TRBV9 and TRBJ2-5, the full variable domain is DSGVTQTPKHLITATGQRVTLRCSPRSGDLSVYWYQQSLDQGLQFLIQYYNGEERAKGNILERFSAQQFPDLHSELNLSSLELGDSALYFCASSVGVAGETQYFGPGTRLLVL.

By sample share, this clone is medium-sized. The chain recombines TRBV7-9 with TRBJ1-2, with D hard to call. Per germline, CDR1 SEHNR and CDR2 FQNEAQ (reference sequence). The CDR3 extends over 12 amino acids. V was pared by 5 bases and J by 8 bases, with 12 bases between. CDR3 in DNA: TGTGCCAGCAGCCCCTCCCTGGGAGGCTACACCTTC. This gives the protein CASSPSLGGYTF. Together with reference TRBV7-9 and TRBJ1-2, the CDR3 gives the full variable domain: DTGVSQNPRHKITKRGQNVTFRCDPISEHNRLYWYRQTLGQGPEFLTYFQNEAQLEKSRLLSDRFSAERPKGSFSTLEIQRTEQGDSAMYLCASSPSLGGYTFGSGTRLTVV.